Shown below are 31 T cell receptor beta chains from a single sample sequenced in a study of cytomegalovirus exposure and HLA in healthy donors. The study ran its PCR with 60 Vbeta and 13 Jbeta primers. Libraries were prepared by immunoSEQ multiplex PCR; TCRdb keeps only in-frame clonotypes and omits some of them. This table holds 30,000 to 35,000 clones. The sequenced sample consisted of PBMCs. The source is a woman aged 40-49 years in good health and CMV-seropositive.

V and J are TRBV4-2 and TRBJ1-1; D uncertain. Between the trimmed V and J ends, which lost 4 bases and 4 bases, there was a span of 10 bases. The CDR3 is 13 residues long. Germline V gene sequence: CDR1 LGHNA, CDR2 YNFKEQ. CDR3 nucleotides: TGTGCCAGCAGCCGTACGGGTTCCACTGAAGCTTTCTTT. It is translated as CASSRTGSTEAFF.

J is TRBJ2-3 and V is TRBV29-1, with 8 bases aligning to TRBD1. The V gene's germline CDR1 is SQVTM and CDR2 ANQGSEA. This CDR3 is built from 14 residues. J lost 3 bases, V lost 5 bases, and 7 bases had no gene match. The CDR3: CSVRTGHTTDTQYF. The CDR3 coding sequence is TGCAGCGTTCGGACAGGGCATACTACAGATACGCAGTATTTT.

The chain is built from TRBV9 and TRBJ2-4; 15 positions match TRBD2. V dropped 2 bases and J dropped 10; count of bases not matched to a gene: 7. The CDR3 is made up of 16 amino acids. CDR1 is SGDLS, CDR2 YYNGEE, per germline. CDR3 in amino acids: CASSVAPGLAGGIQYF. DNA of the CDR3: TGTGCCAGCAGCGTGGCCCCGGGACTAGCGGGAGGTATTCAGTACTTC.

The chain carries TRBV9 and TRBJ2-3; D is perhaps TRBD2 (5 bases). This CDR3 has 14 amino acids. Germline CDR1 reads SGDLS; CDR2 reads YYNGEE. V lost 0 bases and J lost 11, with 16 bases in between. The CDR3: CASSVVVPWAGQYF. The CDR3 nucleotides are TGTGCCAGCAGCGTAGTTGTCCCTTGGGCGGGGCAGTATTTT.

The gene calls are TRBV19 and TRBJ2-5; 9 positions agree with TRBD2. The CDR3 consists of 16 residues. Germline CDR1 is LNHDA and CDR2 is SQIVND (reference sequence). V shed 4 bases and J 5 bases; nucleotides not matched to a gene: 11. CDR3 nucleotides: TGTGCCAGTAGTAAGCTAGCGGGAAGAAGGAGGGAGACCCAGTACTTC. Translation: CASSKLAGRRRETQYF.

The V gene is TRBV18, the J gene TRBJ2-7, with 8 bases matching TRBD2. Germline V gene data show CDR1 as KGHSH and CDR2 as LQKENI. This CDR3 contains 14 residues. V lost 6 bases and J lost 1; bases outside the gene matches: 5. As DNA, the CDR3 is TGTGCCAGCTCCTTTACTAGCGGTTCCTACGAGCAGTACTTC. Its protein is CASSFTSGSYEQYF.

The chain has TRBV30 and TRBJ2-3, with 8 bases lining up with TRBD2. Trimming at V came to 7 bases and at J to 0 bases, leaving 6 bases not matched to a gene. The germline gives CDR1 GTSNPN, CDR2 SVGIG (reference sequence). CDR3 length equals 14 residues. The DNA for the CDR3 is TGTGCCTCTTCGGGCGGGGGGAGCACAGATACGCAGTATTTT. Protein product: CASSGGGSTDTQYF.

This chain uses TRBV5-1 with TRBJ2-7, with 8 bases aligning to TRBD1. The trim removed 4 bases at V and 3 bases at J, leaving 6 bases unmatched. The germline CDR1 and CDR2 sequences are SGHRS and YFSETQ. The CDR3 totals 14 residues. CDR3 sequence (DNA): TGCGCCAGCAGCCTGGACAGGGTTGGCTACGAGCAGTACTTC. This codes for CASSLDRVGYEQYF.

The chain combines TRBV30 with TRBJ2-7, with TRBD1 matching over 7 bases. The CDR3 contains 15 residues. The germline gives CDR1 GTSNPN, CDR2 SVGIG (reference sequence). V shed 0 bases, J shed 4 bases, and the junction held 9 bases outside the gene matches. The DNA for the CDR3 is TGTGCCTGGAGTGTAGCGACAGGGCTATTATACGAGCAGTACTTC. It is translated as CAWSVATGLLYEQYF.

Written as DNA, the CDR3 is TGTGCCAGCAGTTTAGCCACTTTCTATGGCTACACCTTC. It codes for CASSLATFYGYTF. The chain has TRBV28 and TRBJ1-2; no reliable D call. This CDR3 spans 13 amino acids. CDR1 is MDHEN and CDR2 is SYDVKM in the germline V gene. Trimming stripped 2 bases from V and 4 bases from J, with 8 bases between.

The CDR3, as DNA: TGTGCCAGCAGCCCGACTAGGGCAACCTACGAGCAGTACTTC. Protein product: CASSPTRATYEQYF. The chain employs TRBV7-8 and TRBJ2-7; D is perhaps TRBD2 (6 bases). Per germline, CDR1 SGHVS and CDR2 FQNEAQ. V was trimmed by 5 bases and J by 2 bases, leaving 13 bases between them. The CDR3 is 14 residues long.

Written as DNA, the CDR3 is TGTGCCAGCAGCTTAATCCAAGACATGAACACTGAAGCTTTCTTT. Amino acids: CASSLIQDMNTEAFF. The chain links TRBV7-9 to TRBJ1-1; D uncertain. The germline gives CDR1 SEHNR, CDR2 FQNEAQ (reference sequence). Trimming stripped 2 bases from V and 0 bases from J, with 10 bases between. The CDR3 totals 15 residues.

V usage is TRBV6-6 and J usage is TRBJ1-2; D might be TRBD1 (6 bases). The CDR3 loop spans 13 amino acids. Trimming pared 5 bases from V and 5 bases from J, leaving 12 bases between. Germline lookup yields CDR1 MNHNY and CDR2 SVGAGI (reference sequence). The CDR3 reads CASSPSGQYGYTF. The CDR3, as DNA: TGTGCCAGCAGTCCCTCTGGACAGTATGGCTACACCTTC.

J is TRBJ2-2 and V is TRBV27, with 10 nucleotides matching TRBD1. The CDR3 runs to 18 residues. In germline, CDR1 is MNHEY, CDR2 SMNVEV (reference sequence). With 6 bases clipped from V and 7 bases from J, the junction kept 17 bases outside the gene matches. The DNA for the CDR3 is TGTGCCAGCAGGCGACACCGGGACAGGGGTGAACGGGTCGGGGAGCTGTTTTTT. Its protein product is CASRRHRDRGERVGELFF.

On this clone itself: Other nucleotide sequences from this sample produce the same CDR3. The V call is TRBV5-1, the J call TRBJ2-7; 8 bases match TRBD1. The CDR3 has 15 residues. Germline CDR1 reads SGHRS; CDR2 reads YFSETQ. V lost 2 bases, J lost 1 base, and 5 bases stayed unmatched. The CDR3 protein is CASSLSGTGSYEQYF. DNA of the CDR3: TGCGCCAGCAGCTTATCTGGGACAGGATCCTACGAGCAGTACTTC. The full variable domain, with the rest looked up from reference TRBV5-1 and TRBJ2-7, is KAGVTQTPRYLIKTRGQQVTLSCSPISGHRSVSWYQQTPGQGLQFLFEYFSETQRNKGNFPGRFSGRQFSNSRSEMNVSTLELGDSALYLCASSLSGTGSYEQYFGPGTRLTVT.

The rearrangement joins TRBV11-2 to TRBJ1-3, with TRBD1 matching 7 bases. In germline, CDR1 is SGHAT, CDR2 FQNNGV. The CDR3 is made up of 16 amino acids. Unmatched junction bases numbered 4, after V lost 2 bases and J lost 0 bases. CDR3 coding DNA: TGTGCCAGCAGCTTACAAGGGGGCCTCTCTGGAAACACCATATATTTT. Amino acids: CASSLQGGLSGNTIYF. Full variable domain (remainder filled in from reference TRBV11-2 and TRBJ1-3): EAGVAQSPRYKIIEKRQSVAFWCNPISGHATLYWYQQILGQGPKLLIQFQNNGVVDDSQLPKDRFSAERLKGVDSTLKIQPAKLEDSAVYLCASSLQGGLSGNTIYFGEGSWLTVV.

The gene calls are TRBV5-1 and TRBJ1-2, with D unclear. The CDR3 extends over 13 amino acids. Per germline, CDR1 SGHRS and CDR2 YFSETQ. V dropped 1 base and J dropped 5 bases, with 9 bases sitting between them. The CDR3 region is CASSLQQSYGYTF. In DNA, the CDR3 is TGCGCCAGCAGCTTGCAACAGTCTTATGGCTACACCTTC.

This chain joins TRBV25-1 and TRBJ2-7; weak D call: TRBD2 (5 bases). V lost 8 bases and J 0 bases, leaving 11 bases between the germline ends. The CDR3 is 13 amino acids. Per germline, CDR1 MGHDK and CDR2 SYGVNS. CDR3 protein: CASVGLSSYEQYF. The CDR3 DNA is TGTGCCAGCGTAGGACTTAGCTCCTACGAGCAGTACTTC.

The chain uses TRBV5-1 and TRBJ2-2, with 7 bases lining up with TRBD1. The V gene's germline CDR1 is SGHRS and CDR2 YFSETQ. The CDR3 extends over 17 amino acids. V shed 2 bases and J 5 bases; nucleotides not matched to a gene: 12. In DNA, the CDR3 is TGCGCCAGCAGCTTAGGGGGCGCGATTGTTCGGACCGGGGAGCTGTTTTTT. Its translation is CASSLGGAIVRTGELFF.

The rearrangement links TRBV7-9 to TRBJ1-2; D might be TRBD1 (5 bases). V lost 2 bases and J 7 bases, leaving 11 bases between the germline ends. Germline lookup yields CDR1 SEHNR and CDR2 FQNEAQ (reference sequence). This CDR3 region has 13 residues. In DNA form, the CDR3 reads TGTGCCAGCAGCTTAACGTCAGGGTCTGGCTACACCTTC. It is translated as CASSLTSGSGYTF.

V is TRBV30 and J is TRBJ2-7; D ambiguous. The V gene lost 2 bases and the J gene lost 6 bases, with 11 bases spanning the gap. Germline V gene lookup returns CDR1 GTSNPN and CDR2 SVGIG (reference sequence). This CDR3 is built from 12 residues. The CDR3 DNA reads TGTGCCTGGAGTAAGGCGCGGAGCGAGCAGTACTTC. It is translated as CAWSKARSEQYF.

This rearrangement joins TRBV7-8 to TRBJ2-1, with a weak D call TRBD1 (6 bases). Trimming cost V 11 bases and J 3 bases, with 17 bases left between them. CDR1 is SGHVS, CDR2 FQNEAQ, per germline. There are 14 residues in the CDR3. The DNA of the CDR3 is TGTGCCTCCTTGGACAGTACATACTACAATGAGCAGTTCTTC. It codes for CASLDSTYYNEQFF.

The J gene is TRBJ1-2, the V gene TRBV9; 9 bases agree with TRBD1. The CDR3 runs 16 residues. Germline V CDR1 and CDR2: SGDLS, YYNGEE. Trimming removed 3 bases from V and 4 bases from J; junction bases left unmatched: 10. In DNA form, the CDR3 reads TGTGCCAGCAGCGAGGCGTCACAGGGGGCCGGCTATGGCTACACCTTC. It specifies CASSEASQGAGYGYTF.

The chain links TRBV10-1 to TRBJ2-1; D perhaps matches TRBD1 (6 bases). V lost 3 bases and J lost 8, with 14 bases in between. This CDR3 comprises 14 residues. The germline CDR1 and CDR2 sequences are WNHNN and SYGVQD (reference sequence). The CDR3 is CASSDPQGSDEQFF. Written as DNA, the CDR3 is TGCGCCAGCAGTGATCCACAGGGTAGCGATGAGCAGTTCTTC.

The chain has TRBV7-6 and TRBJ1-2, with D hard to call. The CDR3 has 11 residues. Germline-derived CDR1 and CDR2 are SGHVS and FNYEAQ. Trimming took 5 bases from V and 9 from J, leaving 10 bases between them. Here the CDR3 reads CASSTGGSYTF. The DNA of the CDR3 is TGTGCCAGCAGCACGGGAGGGAGCTACACCTTC.

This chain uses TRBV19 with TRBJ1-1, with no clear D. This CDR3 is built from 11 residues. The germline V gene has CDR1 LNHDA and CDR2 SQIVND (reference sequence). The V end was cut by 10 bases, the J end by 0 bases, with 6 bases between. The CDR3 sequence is CATRVNTEAFF. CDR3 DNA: TGTGCCACCCGCGTGAACACTGAAGCTTTCTTT.

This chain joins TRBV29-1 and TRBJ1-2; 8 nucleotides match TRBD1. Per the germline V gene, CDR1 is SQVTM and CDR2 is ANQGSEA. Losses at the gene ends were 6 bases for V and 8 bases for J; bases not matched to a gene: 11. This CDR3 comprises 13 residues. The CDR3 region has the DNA TGCAGCGTCCGACAGGGGATCTTCGGAGGCTACACCTTC. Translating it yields CSVRQGIFGGYTF.

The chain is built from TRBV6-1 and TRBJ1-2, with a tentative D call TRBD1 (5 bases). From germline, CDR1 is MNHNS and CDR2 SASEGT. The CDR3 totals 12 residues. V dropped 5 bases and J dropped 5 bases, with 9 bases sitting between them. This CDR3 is CASSFRDYGYTF. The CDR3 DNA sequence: TGTGCCAGCAGTTTCAGGGATTATGGCTACACCTTC.

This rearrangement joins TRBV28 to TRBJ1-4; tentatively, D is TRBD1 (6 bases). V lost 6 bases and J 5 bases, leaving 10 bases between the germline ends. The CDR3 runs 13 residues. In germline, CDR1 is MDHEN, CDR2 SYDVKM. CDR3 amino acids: CASSYQGNEKLFF. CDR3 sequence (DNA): TGTGCCAGCAGCTATCAGGGGAATGAAAAACTGTTTTTT.

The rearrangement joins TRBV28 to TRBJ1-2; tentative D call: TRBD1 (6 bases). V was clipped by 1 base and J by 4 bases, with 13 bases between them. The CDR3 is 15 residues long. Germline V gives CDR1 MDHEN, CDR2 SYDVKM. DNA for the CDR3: TGTGCCAGCAGTTTATATCTGGGGGCAGGCTATGGCTACACCTTC. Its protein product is CASSLYLGAGYGYTF.

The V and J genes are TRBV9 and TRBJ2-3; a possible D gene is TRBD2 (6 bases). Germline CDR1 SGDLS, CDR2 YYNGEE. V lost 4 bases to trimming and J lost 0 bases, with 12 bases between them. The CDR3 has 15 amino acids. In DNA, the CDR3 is TGTGCCAGCAGCTCCTCAGCGGGCAGCACAGATACGCAGTATTTT. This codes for CASSSSAGSTDTQYF.